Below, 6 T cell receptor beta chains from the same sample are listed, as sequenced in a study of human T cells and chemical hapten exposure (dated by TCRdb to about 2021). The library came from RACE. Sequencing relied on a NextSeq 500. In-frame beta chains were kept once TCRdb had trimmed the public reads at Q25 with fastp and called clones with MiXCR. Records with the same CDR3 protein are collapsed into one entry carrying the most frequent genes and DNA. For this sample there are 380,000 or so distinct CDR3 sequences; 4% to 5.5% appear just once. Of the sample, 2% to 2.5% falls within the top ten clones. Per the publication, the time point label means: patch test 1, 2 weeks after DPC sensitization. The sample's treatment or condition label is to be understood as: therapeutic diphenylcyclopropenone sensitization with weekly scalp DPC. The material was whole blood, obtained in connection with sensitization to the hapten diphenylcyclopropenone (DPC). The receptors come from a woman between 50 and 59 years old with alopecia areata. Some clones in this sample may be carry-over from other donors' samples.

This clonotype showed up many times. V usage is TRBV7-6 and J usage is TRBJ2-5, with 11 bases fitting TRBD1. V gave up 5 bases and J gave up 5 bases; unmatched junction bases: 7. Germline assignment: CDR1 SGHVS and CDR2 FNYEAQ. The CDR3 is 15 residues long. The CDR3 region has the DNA TGTGCCAGCAGCCATGAGGGACAGGGGGTGGAGACCCAGTACTTC. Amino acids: CASSHEGQGVETQYF.

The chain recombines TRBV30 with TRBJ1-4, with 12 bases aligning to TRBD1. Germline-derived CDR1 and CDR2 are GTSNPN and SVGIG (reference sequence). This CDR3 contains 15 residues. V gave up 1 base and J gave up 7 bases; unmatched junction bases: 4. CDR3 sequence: CAWSAGTGGTEKLFF. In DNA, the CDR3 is TGTGCCTGGAGTGCCGGGACAGGGGGCACTGAAAAACTGTTTTTT.

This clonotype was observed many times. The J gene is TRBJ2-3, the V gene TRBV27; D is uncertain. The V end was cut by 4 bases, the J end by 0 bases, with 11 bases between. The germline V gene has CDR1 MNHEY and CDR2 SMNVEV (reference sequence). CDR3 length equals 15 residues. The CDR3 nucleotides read TGTGCCAGCAGTTGGGCCCGAGCTAGCACAGATACGCAGTATTTT. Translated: CASSWARASTDTQYF.

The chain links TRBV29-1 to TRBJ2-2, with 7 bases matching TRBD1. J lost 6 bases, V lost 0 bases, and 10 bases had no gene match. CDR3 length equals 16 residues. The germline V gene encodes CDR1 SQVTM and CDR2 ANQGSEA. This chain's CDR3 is CSVEDRRAGGPGELFF. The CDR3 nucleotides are TGCAGCGTTGAAGATCGCCGGGCAGGGGGACCCGGGGAGCTGTTTTTT.

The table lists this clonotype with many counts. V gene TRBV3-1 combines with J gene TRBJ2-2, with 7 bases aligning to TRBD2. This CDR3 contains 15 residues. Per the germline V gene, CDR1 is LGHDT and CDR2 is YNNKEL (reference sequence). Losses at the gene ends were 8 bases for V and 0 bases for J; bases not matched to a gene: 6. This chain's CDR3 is CASRPSGPNTGELFF. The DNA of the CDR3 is TGTGCCAGCCGTCCTAGCGGCCCGAACACCGGGGAGCTGTTTTTT.

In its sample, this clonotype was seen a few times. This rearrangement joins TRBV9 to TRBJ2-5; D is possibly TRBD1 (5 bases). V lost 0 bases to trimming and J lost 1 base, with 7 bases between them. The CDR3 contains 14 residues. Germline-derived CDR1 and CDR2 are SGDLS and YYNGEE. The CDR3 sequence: CASSVVDSQETQYF. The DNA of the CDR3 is TGTGCCAGCAGCGTAGTCGACAGCCAAGAGACCCAGTACTTC.